This TCR beta chain is from a study of T cell responses to AZD1222 COVID-19 vaccine. Study-level results: Spike-spanning, vaccine-associated CD4 TCRs were dominant at 160-218 and 743-854. Repertoire sampling was restricted to post-peak T cell response timepoints. Recipients of AZD1222 seropositive at baseline numbered only 5 or 6.

Trimming shortened V by 3 bases and J by 9 bases, and 22 bases separated the two germline ends. Germline loops: CDR1 ENHRY, CDR2 SYGVKD. The CDR3 runs 16 residues. TCRdb's table, derived via immunoSEQ multiplex PCR, lists solely in-frame clones and lacks some. This table has tens of thousands of clones, roughly 84% appearing once. About this clone itself: Its antigen is as yet unknown.

Here the sequenced sample was peripheral blood, taken on day 0 of AZD1222 vaccination. The gene calls are TRBV10-3 and TRBJ2-3; D tentatively reads TRBD1 or TRBD2 (6 bases each). The sequence was obtained from an adult in good health. The CDR3 loop is CAISDEGGPSARTQYF. The CDR3 nucleotides are TGTGCCATCAGTGATGAGGGGGGCCCCTCGGCGAGGACGCAGTATTTT.